A single sample is the source of the 24 T cell receptor beta chains below, sequenced in a study of spatial heterogeneity in lung cancer. One entry per CDR3 protein results from TCRdb running MiXCR on the 5' RACE reads. This table has just over 70,000 distinct CDR3 sequences, roughly 8.9% appearing once. The time point: blood at routine non-recurrence follow-up after resection. The source was PBMCs, collected at follow-up. These receptor sequences come from a female donor with early-stage non-small cell lung cancer.

Remarks on this clonotype: Possible read error: a much larger clone is one base away. This chain links TRBV7-2 with TRBJ1-4; D gene unclear. There are 15 residues in the CDR3. CDR1 and CDR2 (germline): SGHTA, FQGNSA. CDR3 in amino acids: CASGAVIGDNEKLSF. In nucleotides, the CDR3 is TGTGCCAGCGGTGCCGTGATCGGGGATAATGAAAAACTGTCTTTT. Using reference TRBV7-2 and TRBJ1-4 for the parts outside the CDR3, the full variable domain is GAGVSQSPSNKVTEKGKDVELRCDPISGHTALYWYRQSLGQGLEFLIYFQGNSAPDKSGLPSDRFSAERTGGSVSTLTIQRTQQEDSAVYLCASGAVIGDNEKLSFGSGTQLSVL.

V gene TRBV20-1 combines with J gene TRBJ2-3, with 10 nucleotides matching TRBD2. Germline CDR1 and CDR2: DFQATT and SNEGSKA (reference sequence). The CDR3 is 16 residues long. The junction had 6 bases not matched to a gene; V was cut back by 3 bases and J by 0 bases. CDR3 in DNA: TGCAGTGCTAGTGAGCGGGGGGGGTCTAGCACAGATACGCAGTATTTT. This sequence encodes CSASERGGSSTDTQYF.

This clonotype was seen repeatedly, ten times or more. The chain joins TRBV6-1 to TRBJ2-5; 10 nucleotides match TRBD2. After removal of 1 base from V and 3 bases from J, the junction contained 17 bases not matched to a gene. The germline V gene has CDR1 MNHNS and CDR2 SASEGT. This CDR3 spans 20 amino acids. CDR3 bases: TGTGCCAGCAGTGAAGAAATCGGGACTAGCGCATTTCCGTGGGAAGAGACCCAGTACTTC. This codes for CASSEEIGTSAFPWEETQYF.

V usage is TRBV20-1 and J usage is TRBJ2-7; D ambiguous. The ends were cut back, 4 bases at V and 1 base at J, with 5 bases in the middle. The CDR3 runs 11 residues. The germline V gene encodes CDR1 DFQATT and CDR2 SNEGSKA (reference sequence). This CDR3 reads CSAKVSYEQYF. In nucleotides, the CDR3 is TGCAGTGCTAAAGTTTCCTACGAGCAGTACTTC.

In its sample, this clonotype was seen a few times. Germline is not matched at one junction end, which may reflect a read error. The V call is TRBV7-9, the J call TRBJ2-3; 8 nucleotides match TRBD1. The length of the CDR3 is 10 residues. Per germline, CDR1 SEHNR and CDR2 FQNEAQ (reference sequence). The CDR3 DNA follows: TGTGCCAGCAGCCCGAAGACAGGGGAGTTT. As protein: CASSPKTGEF.

This clonotype appeared many times. This chain connects TRBV12-3 or TRBV12-4 to TRBJ2-2; D perhaps matches TRBD1 (6 bases). There are 14 residues in the CDR3. V was clipped by 1 base and J by 7 bases, with 10 bases between them. The CDR3 DNA reads as TGTGCCAGCAGTTTAGGACAGGCGAGCGGGGAGCTGTTTTTT. Translated: CASSLGQASGELFF.

V usage is TRBV5-1 and J usage is TRBJ1-1; TRBD1 matches at 7 bases. V shed 3 bases, J shed 3 bases, and the junction held 8 bases outside the gene matches. Germline values: CDR1 SGHRS, CDR2 YFSETQ. This CDR3 has 15 amino acids. This chain's CDR3 is CASSSTGSVDTEAFF. CDR3 bases: TGCGCCAGCAGCTCGACAGGGTCCGTGGACACTGAAGCTTTCTTT.

This clonotype has at least ten counts. This chain joins TRBV7-8 and TRBJ2-1; the D call may be TRBD1 or TRBD2 (5 bases each). Germline assignment: CDR1 SGHVS and CDR2 FQNEAQ. The V end lost 0 bases, the J end lost 10 bases, and 10 bases lay between the germline ends. This CDR3 has 13 amino acids. Here the CDR3 reads CASSLAGDREQFF. The CDR3 nucleotides read TGTGCCAGCAGCTTAGCGGGGGACCGGGAGCAGTTCTTC.

By sample share, this clonotype is medium-sized (0.01 to 0.1%). The rearrangement joins TRBV29-1 to TRBJ1-1; 8 nucleotides match TRBD1. This CDR3 contains 13 residues. The V gene end was trimmed by 2 bases and the J gene end by 3 bases; junction bases not matched to a gene: 2. The germline gives CDR1 SQVTM, CDR2 ANQGSEA. The CDR3 nucleotides read TGCAGCGTTGAAACAGGGGGTGACACTGAAGCTTTCTTT. Its translation is CSVETGGDTEAFF.

The table lists this clonotype with many counts. V usage is TRBV20-1 and J usage is TRBJ2-7, with 11 bases matching TRBD2. The trim removed 6 bases at V and 3 bases at J, leaving 22 bases unmatched. In germline, CDR1 is DFQATT, CDR2 SNEGSKA (reference sequence). The CDR3 runs to 19 residues. CDR3 bases: TGCAGTGCGACCCCAACTAGCGGGAGAGCCCTCGGATTAAACTACGAGCAGTACTTC. It encodes CSATPTSGRALGLNYEQYF.

This clonotype was observed at least ten times. The chain combines TRBV28 with TRBJ1-1; no definite D call. V was pared by 5 bases and J by 11 bases, with 15 bases between. The CDR3 loop spans 12 amino acids. CDR1 is MDHEN and CDR2 is SYDVKM in the germline V gene. In DNA, the CDR3 is TGTGCCAGCAGTCAGGCGTCCCGCCTTGCTTTCTTT. Translating gives CASSQASRLAFF.

This clonotype appeared many times. This chain connects TRBV5-1 to TRBJ2-2; a possible D gene is TRBD1 (6 bases). Trimming removed 4 bases from V and 3 bases from J, with 13 bases in between. CDR1 and CDR2 from the germline V gene are SGHRS and YFSETQ. The CDR3 spans 15 residues. CDR3 nucleotides: TGCGCCAGCAGCACACAGGGTCTGGACACCGGGGAGCTGTTTTTT. Amino acid sequence: CASSTQGLDTGELFF. Based on the CDR3 plus reference TRBV5-1 and TRBJ2-2, the full variable domain is KAGVTQTPRYLIKTRGQQVTLSCSPISGHRSVSWYQQTPGQGLQFLFEYFSETQRNKGNFPGRFSGRQFSNSRSEMNVSTLELGDSALYLCASSTQGLDTGELFFGEGSRLTVL.

A word on this clonotype: A clone one base away is much larger, so this may be a read error. The chain recombines TRBV9 with TRBJ2-2, with D unresolved. Trimming removed 4 bases at V and 1 base at J, with 14 bases between. Germline V gene data show CDR1 as SGDLS and CDR2 as YYNGEE. CDR3 size: 16 residues. CDR3 in DNA: TGTGCCAGCAGCATAGATTCCCTCCTGAACACCGGGGAGCTGTTTTTT. Translation gives CASSIDSLLNTGELFF.

This clonotype was counted between two and nine times. This chain joins TRBV20-1 and TRBJ2-1, with 8 bases that match TRBD1. The CDR3 spans 14 residues. Germline loops: CDR1 DFQATT, CDR2 SNEGSKA (reference sequence). J lost 7 bases, V lost 5 bases, and 10 bases had no gene match. The CDR3 DNA is TGCAGTGCTGTAGACAGGGGCAGATTGAATGAGCAGTTCTTC. Protein product: CSAVDRGRLNEQFF.

The table lists this clonotype with many counts. The chain joins TRBV2 to TRBJ1-5; weak D call: TRBD1 (6 bases). Germline CDR1 SNHLY, CDR2 FYNNEI. The CDR3 runs 14 residues. V was trimmed by 4 bases and J by 9 bases, leaving 16 bases between them. CDR3 protein: CASSGLDRSGPQHF. The CDR3 DNA is TGTGCCAGCAGTGGACTCGACAGGTCGGGGCCCCAGCATTTT.

This clonotype has a count of ten or more. V gene TRBV5-6 combines with J gene TRBJ2-7; the D is unclear. V lost 0 bases and J 7 bases, leaving 8 bases between the germline ends. Germline V CDR1 and CDR2: SGHDT, YYEEEE. The CDR3 is 12 residues long. In nucleotides, the CDR3 is TGTGCCAGCAGCTTGGGAAAACTGGAGCAGTACTTC. Its translation is CASSLGKLEQYF. Together with reference TRBV5-6 and TRBJ2-7, the CDR3 gives the full variable domain: DAGVTQSPTHLIKTRGQQVTLRCSPKSGHDTVSWYQQALGQGPQFIFQYYEEEERQRGNFPDRFSGHQFPNYSSELNVNALLLGDSALYLCASSLGKLEQYFGPGTRLTVT.

In this sample, this clonotype turned up many times. The chain recombines TRBV20-1 with TRBJ2-5; D remains ambiguous. V gave up 2 bases and J gave up 2 bases, with 6 bases separating them. The germline V gene encodes CDR1 DFQATT and CDR2 SNEGSKA (reference sequence). The CDR3 is 12 amino acids. The CDR3 sequence: CSARSLQETQYF. The CDR3 DNA reads as TGCAGTGCTAGAAGTCTGCAAGAGACCCAGTACTTC.

At least ten counts were recorded for this clonotype. The J gene is TRBJ2-1, the V gene TRBV10-3; a possible D gene is TRBD2 (6 bases). Trimming stripped 8 bases from V and 9 bases from J, with 11 bases between. The CDR3 loop spans 11 amino acids. Germline V gene sequence: CDR1 ENHRY, CDR2 SYGVKD. In DNA form, the CDR3 reads TGTGCCATCCCAGTCGGGAGTGAGCAGTTCTTC. Residues: CAIPVGSEQFF.

This clonotype was detected ten times or more. V is TRBV20-1 and J is TRBJ1-5; unclear D gene. The germline V gene encodes CDR1 DFQATT and CDR2 SNEGSKA (reference sequence). This CDR3 spans 14 amino acids. The V end lost 0 bases, the J end lost 0 bases, and 6 bases lay between the germline ends. The CDR3 nucleotides are TGCAGTGCTAGAGATCGGAGTAGCAATCAGCCCCAGCATTTT. Its translation: CSARDRSSNQPQHF.

The table lists this clonotype with many counts. The genes are TRBV28 and TRBJ2-5; 8 nucleotides line up with TRBD2. CDR1 is MDHEN, CDR2 SYDVKM, per germline. V trimming: 2 bases; J trimming: 5 bases; junction bases outside the gene matches: 4. The CDR3 loop spans 14 amino acids. CDR3 sequence (DNA): TGTGCCAGCAGTTTAAGAGCGGGAGTGGAGACCCAGTACTTC. Its translation: CASSLRAGVETQYF.

This clonotype has more than one count but fewer than ten. The V call is TRBV4-1, the J call TRBJ2-2; TRBD2 might be the D (6 bases). The CDR3 has 15 amino acids. Germline loops: CDR1 MGHRA, CDR2 YSYEKL. Trimming took off 3 bases at V and 5 bases at J, with 13 bases between the two ends. In DNA form, the CDR3 reads TGCGCCAGCAGCCAGGGGGGAGGAGGGACCGGGGAGCTGTTTTTT. It codes for CASSQGGGGTGELFF.

This chain uses TRBV30 with TRBJ2-2; D call uncertain. Germline assignment: CDR1 GTSNPN and CDR2 SVGIG (reference sequence). The CDR3 is made up of 14 amino acids. Trimming removed 7 bases from V and 5 bases from J, with 17 bases in between. The chain's CDR3 is CASEPLRETGELFF. The CDR3 DNA follows: TGTGCCTCTGAGCCTTTAAGAGAGACCGGGGAGCTGTTTTTT.

This clonotype occurred many times. V usage is TRBV20-1 and J usage is TRBJ1-1, with D hard to call. Germline V gene sequence: CDR1 DFQATT, CDR2 SNEGSKA (reference sequence). The CDR3 is 11 residues long. Trimming stripped 6 bases from V and 0 bases from J, with 5 bases between. The CDR3 DNA follows: TGCAGTGCCCCTGTGAACACTGAAGCTTTCTTT. It translates to CSAPVNTEAFF.

The gene calls are TRBV30 and TRBJ2-1; no definite D call. V lost 5 bases, J lost 10 bases, and 12 bases lay in between. The CDR3 runs 11 residues. Germline CDR1 reads GTSNPN; CDR2 reads SVGIG (reference sequence). The CDR3 DNA reads as TGTGCCTGGGGCATTTTCGACGAGCAGTTCTTC. Translated, it gives CAWGIFDEQFF.